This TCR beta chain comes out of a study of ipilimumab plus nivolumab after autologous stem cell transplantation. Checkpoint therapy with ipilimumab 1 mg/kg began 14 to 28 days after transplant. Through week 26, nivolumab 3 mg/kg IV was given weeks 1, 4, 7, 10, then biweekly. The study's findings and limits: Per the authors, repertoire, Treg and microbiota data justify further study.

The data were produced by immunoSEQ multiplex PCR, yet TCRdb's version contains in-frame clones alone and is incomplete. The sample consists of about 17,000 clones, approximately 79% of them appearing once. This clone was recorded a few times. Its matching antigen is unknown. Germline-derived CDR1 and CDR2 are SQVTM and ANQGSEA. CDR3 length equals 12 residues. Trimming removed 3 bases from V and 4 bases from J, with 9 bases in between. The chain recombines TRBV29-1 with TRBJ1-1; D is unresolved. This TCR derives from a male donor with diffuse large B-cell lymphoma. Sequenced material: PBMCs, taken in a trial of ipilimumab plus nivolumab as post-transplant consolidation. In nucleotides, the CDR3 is TGCAGCGTTGATCGGGTAGGCACTGAAGCTTTCTTT. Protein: CSVDRVGTEAFF.